A single T cell receptor (beta chain) is shown here with its context. Antigen: not known. Using constant-segment primers, 5'RACE produced TCR alpha and TCR beta cDNA libraries carrying sample barcodes and UMIs. TCRdb re-called the 5' RACE reads with MiXCR, one entry per CDR3 protein. Of about 82,000 distinct CDR3 sequences detected, more than 10% appear once; the ten largest clones hold about 27%. CDR1 is LGHDT, CDR2 YNNKEL, per germline (reference sequence). CDR3 length equals 14 residues. With V trimmed by 2 bases and J by 8 bases, 8 bases remained unmatched. The entry originates in a study of T-cell memory formation after mild COVID-19. Across the whole study: Most TCR clusters belonged to a single donor. The study, taken as a whole, reports: Some SARS-CoV-2-responding clones were already detected in memory before infection. The study found balanced CD4/CD8 in clones contracting day 15 to 85 and a CD4+ lean in later expanders.

The sequenced sample was PBMCs or a T cell subset sorted from them (not recorded which). The chain employs TRBV3-1 and TRBJ1-2, with 7 bases that match TRBD1. The TCR was taken from an adult woman who had mild COVID-19 (a few samples of this study predate the infection). Cell type and time point are not known. DNA of the CDR3: TGTGCCAGCAGCCAAAGGCGACAGGGCTGGGGCTACACCTTC. Translation: CASSQRRQGWGYTF.